This T cell receptor (beta chain) appears in the sequencing data of a study of T cell responses to AZD1222 COVID-19 vaccine. Profiled with immunoSEQ multiplex PCR; TCRdb holds only in-frame clones, not every one. The table has 50,000 to 60,000 clones, about 80% seen once. A few counts support this clone. Its antigen is currently unknown. Study-level findings and limits: Nearly half of spike-specific TCRs reportedly target variant regions that are unmutated in the B.1.351 and B.1.1.7 variants.

Here the sequenced sample was peripheral blood, taken 28 days after the second AZD1222 dose. This receptor was obtained from an adult who received the AZD1222 COVID-19 vaccine.

Written as DNA, the CDR3 is TGTGCCAGCGACGCTCCTGAGGGCTATGGCTACACCTTC. This encodes CASDAPEGYGYTF. The rearrangement uses TRBV7-9 and TRBJ1-2; no clear D. Germline loops: CDR1 SEHNR, CDR2 FQNEAQ (reference sequence). Trimming pared 8 bases from V and 4 bases from J, leaving 14 bases between. This CDR3 contains 13 residues.